This TCR beta chain was recovered during a study of cytomegalovirus exposure and HLA in healthy donors. Findings of the study overall: V- and J-gene trimming of TCR beta was linked (in a later analysis) to a missense DCLRE1C variant. CMV antigen specificity of a few CMV-associated chains was confirmed in vitro. Analysis performed later found more than 15,000 TCR beta sequences associated with HLA alleles at 0.05 false discovery rate. Some V segments (TRBV6-2 and TRBV6-3 among them) were excluded as indistinguishable.

The germline V and J ends were trimmed by 6 bases and 8 bases, with 8 bases remaining between them. The CDR3 covers 12 residues. Germline assignment: CDR1 SGHTA and CDR2 FQGTGA. Comments on this clone: Its antigen is as yet unknown.

The PCR ran on 60 Vbeta and 13 Jbeta primers. Assay: immunoSEQ multiplex PCR; the TCRdb copy retains only in-frame clones and omits some. The sample has some 200,000 clones. V is TRBV7-3 and J is TRBJ1-6, with D possibly being TRBD1 (6 bases). The receptor was isolated from a boy aged 10-17 years in good health and CMV-seronegative. Specimen: PBMCs. CDR3 region: CASSQGYSPLHF. CDR3 nucleotides: TGTGCCAGCAGTCAGGGGTATTCACCCCTCCACTTT.